What follows are 20 T cell receptor beta chains derived from one specimen sequenced in a study of cytomegalovirus exposure and HLA in healthy donors. The study ran its PCR with 60 Vbeta and 13 Jbeta primers. The assay was immunoSEQ multiplex PCR, and TCRdb's table has in-frame clones only and misses some. The table records some 130,000 clones, roughly 79% of them present only once. The sample consisted of PBMCs. These TCRs come from a male donor in good health and CMV-seronegative.

V gene TRBV23-1 combines with J gene TRBJ1-5, with 7 bases identical to TRBD1. TRBV23-1 is flagged as an ORF with uncertain function. V was clipped by 4 bases and J by 1 base; unmatched bases: 13. The CDR3 has 18 amino acids. CDR3 sequence: CASSPLRGGGRSNQPQHF. The CDR3 DNA reads as TGCGCCAGCAGTCCCTTGAGAGGGGGCGGTAGGAGCAATCAGCCCCAGCATTTT.

The J gene is TRBJ1-2, the V gene TRBV18, with D perhaps TRBD1 (6 bases). The CDR3 is 15 amino acids. The germline V gene has CDR1 KGHSH and CDR2 LQKENI. V lost 6 bases, J lost 1 base, and 15 bases lay in between. CDR3: CASSQGQGLNYGYTF. The CDR3 DNA reads as TGTGCCAGCTCCCAAGGGCAGGGGCTTAACTATGGCTACACCTTC.

The rearrangement uses TRBV30 and TRBJ2-5, with TRBD1 as a possible D gene (5 bases). V lost 4 bases to trimming and J lost 1 base, with 13 bases between them. There are 14 residues in the CDR3. Germline CDR1 reads GTSNPN; CDR2 reads SVGIG (reference sequence). The CDR3 sequence: CAWTARGGQETQYF. The CDR3 DNA sequence: TGTGCCTGGACCGCTAGGGGCGGCCAAGAGACCCAGTACTTC. The full variable domain, with the rest looked up from reference TRBV30 and TRBJ2-5, is SQTIHQWPATLVQPVGSPLSLECTVEGTSNPNLYWYRQAAGRGLQLLFYSVGIGQISSEVPQNLSASRPQDRQFILSSKKLLLSDSGFYLCAWTARGGQETQYFGPGTRLLVL.

As for this clone: Sequence at one end of the junction differs from germline and may be a read error. The gene calls are TRBV7-9 and TRBJ1-6; possibly TRBD1 for D (6 bases). The CDR3 consists of 16 residues. CDR1 and CDR2 (germline): SEHNR, FQNEAQ (reference sequence). The CDR3 region is CSSSLDRLSYNSPLHF. The CDR3 DNA reads as TGTTCCAGCAGCTTAGACAGGCTCTCCTATAATTCACCCCTCCACTTT.

The V and J genes are TRBV30 and TRBJ1-2; the D gene is possibly TRBD1 (6 bases). This CDR3 comprises 13 residues. Germline V gives CDR1 GTSNPN, CDR2 SVGIG (reference sequence). Trimming took off 5 bases at V and 5 bases at J, with 15 bases between the two ends. CDR3 amino acids: CAWSDYRVYGYTF. CDR3 nucleotides: TGTGCCTGGTCAGATTACAGGGTTTATGGCTACACCTTC.

This clone was seen a handful of times. This rearrangement joins TRBV7-2 to TRBJ1-4; a weak D match, TRBD1 (5 bases). V was clipped by 3 bases and J by 8 bases, with 13 bases between them. This CDR3 has 14 residues. Germline assignment: CDR1 SGHTA and CDR2 FQGNSA. CDR3 DNA: TGTGCCAGCAGCTTCACAGGCGTGGGAGAAAAACTGTTTTTT. It specifies CASSFTGVGEKLFF.

This clone was observed a single time. The chain carries TRBV29-1 and TRBJ2-3, with 7 bases aligning to TRBD1. Germline assignment: CDR1 SQVTM and CDR2 ANQGSEA. CDR3 size: 16 residues. V gave up 4 bases and J gave up 0 bases; unmatched junction bases: 10. This CDR3 is CSVADRYFSSTDTQYF. The CDR3 DNA follows: TGCAGCGTTGCGGACAGGTATTTTTCTAGCACAGATACGCAGTATTTT.

V and J are TRBV5-1 and TRBJ2-7; D may be TRBD2 (6 bases). V was shortened by 0 bases and J by 0 bases, with 7 bases between the two germline ends. CDR1 SGHRS and CDR2 YFSETQ come from the germline V gene. The CDR3 contains 14 residues. The CDR3 DNA sequence: TGCGCCAGCAGCTTGGGGGGGGACTCCTACGAGCAGTACTTC. Residues: CASSLGGDSYEQYF.

The chain employs TRBV7-9 and TRBJ2-7; maybe TRBD1 (5 bases). CDR1 is SEHNR and CDR2 is FQNEAQ in the germline V gene (reference sequence). Trimming cost V 1 base and J 2 bases, with 9 bases left between them. The CDR3 covers 14 residues. This CDR3 is CASSLGTNTYEQYF. Written as DNA, the CDR3 is TGTGCCAGCAGCTTAGGGACAAACACCTACGAGCAGTACTTC.

This rearrangement joins TRBV18 to TRBJ2-7; TRBD1 matches 7 bases. V was pared by 8 bases and J by 6 bases, with 13 bases of the junction left unmatched. CDR3 size: 14 residues. Germline CDR1 KGHSH, CDR2 LQKENI. CDR3 in DNA: TGTGCCAGCGCTGAGGGGGCCCTGGGGCGCGAGCAGTACTTC. Translating gives CASAEGALGREQYF.

The chain uses TRBV4-3 and TRBJ1-1; 10 positions agree with TRBD1. Trimming cost V 4 bases and J 0 bases; bases outside gene matches: 5. CDR3 length equals 16 residues. CDR1 LGHNA and CDR2 YSLEER come from the germline V gene. CDR3 nucleotide sequence: TGCGCCAGCAGCCGACGGGGACAGGGGATGAACACTGAAGCTTTCTTT. Translation gives CASSRRGQGMNTEAFF.

The chain uses TRBV28 and TRBJ1-5; 7 positions match TRBD1. This CDR3 contains 16 residues. CDR1 and CDR2 (germline): MDHEN, SYDVKM. The J segment lost 3 bases and the V segment lost 6 bases, leaving 11 bases of the junction unmatched. The CDR3 region has the DNA TGTGCCAGCAGCGCACAACCGGGACAGCCCAATCAGCCCCAGCATTTT. This sequence encodes CASSAQPGQPNQPQHF.

This sequence joins TRBV5-4 and TRBJ1-2; TRBD1 aligns across 7 bases. The germline CDR1 and CDR2 sequences are SGHNT and YYREEE (reference sequence). The CDR3 contains 13 residues. The junction had 8 bases not matched to a gene; V was cut back by 4 bases and J by 8 bases. The CDR3 spells CASSPDRVGGYTF. CDR3 DNA: TGTGCCAGCAGCCCCGACAGGGTCGGCGGCTACACCTTC.

V usage is TRBV30 and J usage is TRBJ1-2; D uncertain. Trimming left V 5 bases short and J 5 bases short, with 15 bases between. From germline, CDR1 is GTSNPN and CDR2 SVGIG (reference sequence). This CDR3 has 13 amino acids. The CDR3 protein is CAWLGEAGYGYTF. CDR3 in DNA: TGTGCCTGGTTGGGCGAAGCTGGGTATGGCTACACCTTC.

In regard to this clone: Additional DNA sequences in this sample encode the identical CDR3. The rearrangement joins TRBV5-1 to TRBJ1-1, with D tentatively TRBD1 (6 bases). Between the trimmed V and J ends, which lost 0 bases and 1 base, there was a span of 7 bases. The CDR3 spans 14 residues. Germline lookup yields CDR1 SGHRS and CDR2 YFSETQ. In DNA form, the CDR3 reads TGCGCCAGCAGCTTGGGACAGGCGAACACTGAAGCTTTCTTT. This sequence encodes CASSLGQANTEAFF.

This chain connects TRBV6-4 to TRBJ2-3; 10 bases match TRBD2. Germline-derived CDR1 and CDR2 are MRHNA and SNTAGT. V gave up 3 bases and J gave up 5 bases; unmatched junction bases: 5. The CDR3 runs to 15 residues. CDR3 sequence reads: CASSESGGAGDTQYF. The CDR3 bases are TGTGCCAGCAGTGAAAGCGGGGGGGCCGGAGATACGCAGTATTTT.

The chain is built from TRBV11-2 and TRBJ1-5, with D possibly being TRBD1 (6 bases). The germline V and J ends were trimmed by 5 bases and 4 bases, with 12 bases remaining between them. Germline assignment: CDR1 SGHAT and CDR2 FQNNGV. The CDR3 runs 14 residues. CDR3 sequence (DNA): TGTGCCAGCAGCCCGGACAGCTATAATCAGCCCCAGCATTTT. This encodes CASSPDSYNQPQHF.

The rearrangement joins TRBV7-2 to TRBJ1-6; D ambiguous. Germline CDR1 SGHTA, CDR2 FQGNSA. V lost 2 bases and J lost 0, with 14 bases in between. The CDR3 loop spans 18 amino acids. CDR3 in amino acids: CASSLRHPASSYNSPLHF. The CDR3 DNA reads TGTGCCAGCAGCTTACGACATCCGGCGAGCTCCTATAATTCACCCCTCCACTTT.

This sequence joins TRBV4-3 and TRBJ2-6; 9 bases are a match to TRBD1. The CDR3 totals 19 residues. Germline V gene data show CDR1 as LGHNA and CDR2 as YSLEER. The V segment lost 1 base and the J segment 2 bases; nucleotides outside the gene matches: 9. The CDR3 is CASSQATGGSSTGANVLTF. Here the CDR3 DNA reads TGCGCCAGCAGCCAAGCTACAGGGGGCAGTAGTACTGGGGCCAACGTCCTGACTTTC.

The V and J genes are TRBV27 and TRBJ2-3; D not certain. Trimming took off 5 bases at V and 1 base at J, with 13 bases between the two ends. The germline V gene encodes CDR1 MNHEY and CDR2 SMNVEV (reference sequence). This CDR3 is 15 amino acids long. CDR3 sequence: CASSASRTGTDTQYF. CDR3 nucleotides: TGTGCCAGCAGTGCCTCTCGTACAGGCACAGATACGCAGTATTTT.